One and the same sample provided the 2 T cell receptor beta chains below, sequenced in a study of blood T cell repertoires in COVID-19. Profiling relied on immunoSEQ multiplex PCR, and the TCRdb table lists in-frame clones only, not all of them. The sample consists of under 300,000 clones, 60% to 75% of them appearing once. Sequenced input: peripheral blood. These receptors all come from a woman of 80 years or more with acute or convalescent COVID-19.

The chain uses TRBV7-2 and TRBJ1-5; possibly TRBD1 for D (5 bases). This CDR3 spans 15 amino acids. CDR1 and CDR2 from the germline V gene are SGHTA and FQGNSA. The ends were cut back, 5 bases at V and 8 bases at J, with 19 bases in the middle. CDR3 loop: CASSPQGGGSEPQHF. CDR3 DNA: TGTGCCAGCAGCCCCCAGGGAGGCGGCTCAGAGCCCCAGCATTTT.

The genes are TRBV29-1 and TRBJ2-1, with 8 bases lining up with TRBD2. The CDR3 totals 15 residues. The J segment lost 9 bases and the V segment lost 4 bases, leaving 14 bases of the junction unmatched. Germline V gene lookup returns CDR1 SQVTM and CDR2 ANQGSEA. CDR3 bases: TGCAGCGTTGCCCCAACCTACGGGGGGGCTAGTGAGCAGTTCTTC. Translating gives CSVAPTYGGASEQFF.